The T cell receptor beta chain described here comes from a study of identical twins. Study-level results: Twins' surplus sharing was weaker for beta out-of-frame sequences. Insertions were reduced in abundant cord blood beta clonotypes but not in memory repertoires.

Using its own MiXCR run on the 5' RACE reads, TCRdb lists one record per CDR3 protein. The table has approximately 150,000 distinct CDR3 sequences, under 4.5% seen once. This clonotype was detected many times. Its antigen is not known. This receptor was taken from a man aged 18 to 30 in good health. Specimen: memory T cells sorted from blood.

CDR3 region: CASSSTTEAFF. In nucleotides, the CDR3 is TGTGCCAGTAGTTCGACTACTGAAGCTTTCTTT. The chain recombines TRBV19 with TRBJ1-1, with D unresolved. Trimming cost V 5 bases and J 5 bases, with 6 bases left between them. This CDR3 comprises 11 residues. Germline V gene lookup returns CDR1 LNHDA and CDR2 SQIVND (reference sequence).